Listed here is a single T cell receptor beta chain. What it recognizes is unknown. This CDR3 is 14 amino acids long. The germline V gene has CDR1 LNHDA and CDR2 SQIVND (reference sequence). The sample originates from a study of CXCR3-negative and CXCR3-positive naive CD8 T cells. Study results and caveats: Memory, not naive, CXCR3-negative and CXCR3-positive cells differed in TRBV-TRBJ usage.

UMI-tagged TRB cDNA libraries were built via 5' RACE. One entry per CDR3 protein, without DNA, is what TCRdb gives after re-calling the 5' RACE reads. The listing contains tens of thousands of distinct CDR3 sequences. Sequenced: memory CD8+ T cells from blood. The chain recombines TRBV19 with TRBJ1-4; TCRdb proposes TRBD1, but this gene call is untestable without DNA. The sequence came from a human donor in good health. Some clones in this sample may be carry-over from other donors' samples. The CDR3 sequence is CASSFLPGDEKLFF.